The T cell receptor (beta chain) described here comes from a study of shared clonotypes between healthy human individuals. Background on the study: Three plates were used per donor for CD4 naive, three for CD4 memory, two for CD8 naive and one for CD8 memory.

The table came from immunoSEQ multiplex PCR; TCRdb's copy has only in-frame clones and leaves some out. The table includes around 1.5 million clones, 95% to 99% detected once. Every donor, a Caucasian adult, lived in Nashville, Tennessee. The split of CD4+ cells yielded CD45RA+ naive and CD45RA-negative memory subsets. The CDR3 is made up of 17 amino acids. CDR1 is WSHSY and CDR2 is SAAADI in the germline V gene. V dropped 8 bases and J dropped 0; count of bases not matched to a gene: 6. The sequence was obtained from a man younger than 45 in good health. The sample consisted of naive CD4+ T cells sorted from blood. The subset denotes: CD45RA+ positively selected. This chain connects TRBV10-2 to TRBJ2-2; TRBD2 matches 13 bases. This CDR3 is CASGTSGRAPNTGELFF. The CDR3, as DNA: TGCGCCAGCGGAACTAGCGGGAGGGCTCCGAACACCGGGGAGCTGTTTTTT.